This TCR beta chain stems from a study of CD4+ T cells in melanoma (dated by TCRdb to between 2021 and 2024). General notes on the study: Neoantigen-specific CD4+ T cells in human melanoma were what the study investigated.

Overall study outcomes, separate from this receptor: Neoantigen-specific CD4+ T cells were reported to be correlated with the function of CD8+ T cells, macrophages and B cells. Neoantigen-specific CD4+ T cells in melanoma were reported to show diverse differentiation states.

V is pruned by 9 bases and J by 3 bases, leaving 8 bases of the junction without a gene match. Via the germline V gene, CDR1 is SNHLY and CDR2 FYNNEI. There are 14 amino acids in the CDR3, from cysteine to phenylalanine inclusive. Only the CDR3 DNA stays, 42 bases, in frame from base 1. Patients with melanoma were used as donors. The library was produced with the immunoSEQ multiplex PCR assay. As stored in TCRdb, this immuneACCESS dataset retains in-frame rearrangements with V and J assigned. A fraction of the clones does not appear; measured against another copy, unresolved V genes explain less than half of the discrepancy, and the remainder lacks a known reason. In this sample the table shows 12,000 to 15,000 clones, about 70% of which occur a single time. The ten largest clones take up about a tenth of the sample. This clone has more than one count but fewer than ten. Which antigen it targets is not known. No much larger clone exists at a distance of one base, and base qualities are not known.

In this chain, TRBV2 is recombined with TRBJ2-7, and 10 bases in between align with TRBD2. The clonotype was recovered from a human donor with melanoma. Sequenced material: cells from a culture (not recorded whether cultured in vitro). In nucleotide form, the sequence is TGTGCCAGTAGACCGGGACTAGCGAGCTACGAGCAGTACTTC. Its protein reads: CASRPGLASYEQYF.